The present entry profiles one T cell receptor beta chain with its context. What it binds is unknown. The study ran its PCR with 60 Vbeta and 13 Jbeta primers. Clones were read by immunoSEQ multiplex PCR, and TCRdb kept only the in-frame ones, dropping some. The data hold about 180,000 clones, with 77% observed a single time. The record originates from a study of cytomegalovirus exposure and HLA in healthy donors. Trimming took off 1 base at V and 10 bases at J, with 22 bases between the two ends. Germline lookup yields CDR1 SGHTA and CDR2 FQGNSA. The CDR3 spans 16 residues. General study results and limits: The productive fraction for most TCR beta V segments was about 87% or about 30% in an earlier analysis.

The chain links TRBV7-2 to TRBJ1-2; a possible D gene is TRBD1 (5 bases). Source material: PBMCs. The sequence was collected from a man between 18 and 29 years old in good health and CMV-seronegative. The CDR3 nucleotides are TGTGCCAGCAGCTTAGTGGGGGGAGGAGGAACGAAGGACTACACCTTC. Translation: CASSLVGGGGTKDYTF.